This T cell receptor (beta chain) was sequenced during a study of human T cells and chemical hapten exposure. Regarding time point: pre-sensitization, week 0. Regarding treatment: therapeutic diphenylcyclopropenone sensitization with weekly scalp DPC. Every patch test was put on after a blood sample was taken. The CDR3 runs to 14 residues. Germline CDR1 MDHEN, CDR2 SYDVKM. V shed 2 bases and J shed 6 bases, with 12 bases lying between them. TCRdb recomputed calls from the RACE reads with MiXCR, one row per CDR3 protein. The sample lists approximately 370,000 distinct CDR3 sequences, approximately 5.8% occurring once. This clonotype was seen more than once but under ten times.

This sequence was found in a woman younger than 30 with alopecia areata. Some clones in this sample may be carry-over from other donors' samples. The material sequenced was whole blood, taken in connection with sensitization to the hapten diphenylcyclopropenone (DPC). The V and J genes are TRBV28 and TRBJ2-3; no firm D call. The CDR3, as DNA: TGTGCCAGCAGTTTACCCCGCACGTGGGATACGCAGTATTTT. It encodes CASSLPRTWDTQYF.